Presented here are 7 T cell receptor beta chains from one specimen sequenced in a study of blood T cell repertoires in COVID-19. This table comes from immunoSEQ multiplex PCR, and its TCRdb copy is limited to in-frame clones, with some not included. This sample has 430,000 or so clones; over 75% occur once, and the top ten carry approximately 1.8%. Sequences were obtained from PBMCs or T cells enriched from blood (not recorded which). The origin of the receptors is a woman in her thirties or forties who had recovered from COVID-19.

The chain couples TRBV4-1 to TRBJ2-7; D is ambiguous. Germline lookup yields CDR1 MGHRA and CDR2 YSYEKL. The CDR3 is made up of 14 amino acids. Between the trimmed V and J ends, which lost 0 bases and 5 bases, there was a span of 11 bases. The CDR3 here is CASSQEPVRDEQYF. The CDR3 region has the DNA TGCGCCAGCAGCCAAGAACCTGTTCGGGACGAGCAGTACTTC.

This chain uses TRBV11-2 with TRBJ2-2; 13 bases are a match to TRBD2. The J segment lost 0 bases and the V segment lost 6 bases, leaving 4 bases of the junction unmatched. The CDR3 loop spans 17 amino acids. In germline, CDR1 is SGHAT, CDR2 FQNNGV. CDR3: CASRRLAGGPNTGELFF. The CDR3 nucleotides are TGTGCCAGCAGAAGACTAGCGGGAGGCCCGAACACCGGGGAGCTGTTTTTT.

The chain joins TRBV13 to TRBJ2-1; 7 bases line up with TRBD2. Germline V CDR1 and CDR2: PRHDT, FYEKMQ (reference sequence). With V trimmed by 1 base and J by 0 bases, 0 bases remained unmatched. The CDR3 has 15 residues. The CDR3 spells CASSLAGGSYNEQFF. In DNA form, the CDR3 reads TGTGCCAGCAGCTTAGCGGGGGGCTCCTACAATGAGCAGTTCTTC.

The V and J genes are TRBV5-1 and TRBJ1-2; perhaps TRBD1 as D (6 bases). The CDR3 consists of 13 residues. Trimming took off 3 bases at V and 6 bases at J, with 12 bases between the two ends. Germline CDR1 and CDR2: SGHRS and YFSETQ. The CDR3 here is CASSSRGWDGYTF. CDR3 DNA sequence: TGCGCCAGCAGCTCCAGGGGTTGGGATGGCTACACCTTC.

The chain employs TRBV19 and TRBJ2-1, with TRBD1 identical over 8 bases. Trimming removed 3 bases from V and 4 bases from J; junction bases left unmatched: 8. Germline V gene lookup returns CDR1 LNHDA and CDR2 SQIVND (reference sequence). The CDR3 runs 16 residues. DNA for the CDR3: TGTGCCAGTAGTATGTTACAGGGGGGTTGGTACAATGAGCAGTTCTTC. Its protein is CASSMLQGGWYNEQFF.

The chain uses TRBV4-2 and TRBJ1-1, with D unresolved. Trimming stripped 0 bases from V and 6 bases from J, with 17 bases between. Germline CDR1 is LGHNA and CDR2 is YNFKEQ. The CDR3 extends over 16 amino acids. Here the CDR3 DNA reads TGTGCCAGCAGCCAAGAACCAGGACGAGGGAAGGCTGAAGCTTTCTTT. Translated: CASSQEPGRGKAEAFF.

This clone was counted between two and nine times. J is TRBJ1-2 and V is TRBV2; D may be TRBD1 (6 bases). V was trimmed by 5 bases and J by 5 bases, leaving 12 bases between them. The CDR3 loop spans 13 amino acids. Germline CDR1 reads SNHLY; CDR2 reads FYNNEI. The CDR3 DNA reads TGTGCCAGCAGTTTACAGGGAAGTTATGGCTACACCTTC. Protein product: CASSLQGSYGYTF.